A selection of T cell receptor beta chains follows, all from one sample in a study of blood T cell repertoires in COVID-19. Clones were read by immunoSEQ multiplex PCR, and TCRdb kept only the in-frame ones, dropping some. The data show around 300,000 clones, over 70% seen once. Sequencing was done on a sample of peripheral blood. Source of these receptors: a man younger than 40 with active or convalescent COVID-19. Both conserved end residues are part of each CDR3. The D gene is left open where the match is weak. Clone size is not always given. Where it is, it says once, few, many or a class for expanded clones.

NA	NA	TRBV7-3	TRBJ2-1	CASSLRRGYNEQFF	TGTGCCAGCAGCCTAAGGAGGGGCTACAATGAGCAGTTCTTC
NA	NA	TRBV5-1	TRBJ1-3	CASRFPGGPDNTIYF	TGCGCCAGCAGGTTCCCCGGAGGACCAGATAACACCATATATTTT
NA	NA	TRBV6-1	TRBJ1-2	CASSEVVGYTF	TGTGCCAGCAGTGAAGTAGTCGGCTACACCTTC
NA	TRBD1	TRBV29-1	TRBJ2-7	CSGRDSHSYEQYF	TGCAGCGGTCGGGACAGTCACTCCTACGAGCAGTACTTC
NA	TRBD1	TRBV3-1/TRBV3-2	TRBJ1-2	CASSQLTGARANYGYTF	TGTGCCAGCAGCCAATTGACAGGGGCGAGAGCTAACTATGGCTACACCTTC
NA	NA	TRBV27	TRBJ1-2	CASSPQRGKVEYYGYTF	TGTGCCAGCAGTCCCCAAAGGGGAAAGGTGGAGTACTATGGCTACACCTTC
NA	NA	TRBV12-3/TRBV12-4	TRBJ1-2	CASSPDRTYGYTF	TGTGCCAGCAGTCCCGACAGGACCTATGGCTACACCTTC
NA	TRBD2	TRBV4-3	TRBJ2-3	CASSQVTGPRTSVSADTQYF	TGCGCCAGCAGCCAAGTGACGGGGCCCAGGACTAGCGTGAGCGCAGATACGCAGTATTTT
NA	TRBD1	TRBV25-1	TRBJ1-1	CASLGTGTSQAFF	TGTGCCAGCTTAGGGACAGGGACCTCTCAGGCTTTCTTT
once	NA	TRBV19	TRBJ1-1	CASSPRGGTEAFF	TGTGCCAGTAGTCCCCGGGGGGGCACTGAAGCTTTCTTT
NA	TRBD1	TRBV18	TRBJ1-3	CASSRSGQGANTIYF	TGTGCCAGCTCACGATCGGGACAGGGGGCGAACACCATATATTTT
NA	NA	TRBV30	TRBJ2-3	CAWNRRAFTDTQYF	TGTGCCTGGAATCGGCGGGCCTTCACAGATACGCAGTATTTT
NA	NA	TRBV15	TRBJ1-6	CATSRDDTSTLHF	TGTGCCACCAGCAGAGACGACACCTCGACCCTCCACTTT
NA	NA	TRBV30	TRBJ1-6	CAWGGRGNSPLHF	TGTGCCTGGGGGGGGAGGGGGAATTCACCCCTCCACTTT
NA	TRBD1	TRBV19	TRBJ2-2	CASSPRDRGPGELFF	TGTGCCAGTAGCCCCCGGGACAGGGGTCCCGGGGAGCTGTTTTTT
NA	TRBD2	TRBV7-2	TRBJ2-1	CASSLVAGVGNEQFF	TGTGCCAGCAGCTTAGTGGCGGGGGTCGGCAATGAGCAGTTCTTC
NA	NA	TRBV11-2	TRBJ2-1	CASSPAFLRVQFF	TGTGCCAGCAGCCCCGCCTTTCTCAGGGTGCAGTTCTTC
NA	NA	TRBV5-6	TRBJ2-3	CASSRRGLKGTDTQYF	TGTGCCAGCAGCCGAAGGGGACTTAAAGGCACAGATACGCAGTATTTT
NA	TRBD1	TRBV7-8	TRBJ2-1	CASSRDRGLGFMYNEQFF	TGTGCCAGCAGCAGAGACAGGGGGCTCGGTTTTATGTACAATGAGCAGTTCTTC
NA	TRBD1	TRBV13	TRBJ1-5	CASSSGGAYQPQHF	TGTGCCAGCAGCTCAGGGGGCGCCTATCAGCCCCAGCATTTT
once	TRBD1	TRBV6-4	TRBJ2-1	CASSRDRSSYNEQFF	TGTGCCAGCTCCCGGGACAGGTCGTCCTACAATGAGCAGTTCTTC
NA	TRBD2	TRBV9	TRBJ2-3	CASSPFSGRTTDTQYF	TGTGCCAGCAGCCCCTTTAGCGGGAGAACCACAGATACGCAGTATTTT
NA	NA	TRBV2	TRBJ1-1	CAGFGGANTEAFF	TGTGCCGGCTTCGGGGGAGCAAACACTGAAGCTTTCTTT
once	NA	TRBV18	TRBJ2-3	CASSPRRHSSTDTQYF	TGTGCCAGCTCACCACGACGACACTCTAGCACAGATACGCAGTATTTT
NA	TRBD2	TRBV7-2	TRBJ2-7	CASSVLGTTAPVKQYF	TGTGCCAGCAGCGTACTCGGGACTACCGCCCCTGTGAAGCAGTACTTC
NA	TRBD1	TRBV24-1	TRBJ1-2	CATSPGQGGLKTGYTF	TGTGCCACCAGTCCGGGACAGGGCGGGTTAAAAACGGGCTACACCTTC
NA	NA	TRBV18	TRBJ1-1	CASSSLRQMNTEAFF	TGTGCCAGCTCATCCCTCAGGCAGATGAACACTGAAGCTTTCTTT
NA	TRBD2	TRBV11-2	TRBJ2-1	CASSLGSSGSYNEQFF	TGTGCCAGCAGCTTAGGGTCTAGCGGATCTTACAATGAGCAGTTCTTC
NA	NA	TRBV7-2	TRBJ2-1	CASSSGVGGVQFF	TGTGCCAGCAGCTCGGGGGTCGGCGGGGTTCAGTTCTTC
NA	TRBD1	TRBV6-5	TRBJ2-2	CASTRGQTRGELFF	TGTGCCAGCACTAGGGGACAGACCCGTGGGGAGCTGTTTTTT
NA	NA	TRBV7-9	TRBJ2-3	CASSLGLDTQYF	TGTGCCAGCAGCCTTGGGCTGGATACGCAGTATTTT
NA	TRBD1	TRBV4-3	TRBJ1-5	CASSQDNRGAQPQHF	TGCGCCAGCAGCCAGGATAACAGGGGAGCGCAGCCCCAGCATTTT